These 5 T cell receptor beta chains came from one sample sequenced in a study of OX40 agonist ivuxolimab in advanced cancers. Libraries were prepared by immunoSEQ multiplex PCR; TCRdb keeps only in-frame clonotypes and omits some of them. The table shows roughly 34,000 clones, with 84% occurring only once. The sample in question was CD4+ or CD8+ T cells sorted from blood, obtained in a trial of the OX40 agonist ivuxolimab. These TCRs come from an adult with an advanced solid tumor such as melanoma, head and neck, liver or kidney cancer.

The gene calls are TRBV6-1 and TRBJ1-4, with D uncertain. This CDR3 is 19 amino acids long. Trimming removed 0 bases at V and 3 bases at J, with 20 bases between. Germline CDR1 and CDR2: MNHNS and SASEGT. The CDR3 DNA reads TGTGCCAGCAGTGAAGCTTCTGGGAGGTGGGAAGGCTCTAATGAAAAACTGTTTTTT. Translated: CASSEASGRWEGSNEKLFF.

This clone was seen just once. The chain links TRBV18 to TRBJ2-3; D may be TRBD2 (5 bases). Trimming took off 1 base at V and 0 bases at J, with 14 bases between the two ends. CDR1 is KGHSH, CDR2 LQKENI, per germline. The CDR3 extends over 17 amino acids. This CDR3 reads CASSPRGSDSSTDTQYF. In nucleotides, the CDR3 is TGTGCCAGCTCACCACGTGGTAGCGATTCTAGCACAGATACGCAGTATTTT.

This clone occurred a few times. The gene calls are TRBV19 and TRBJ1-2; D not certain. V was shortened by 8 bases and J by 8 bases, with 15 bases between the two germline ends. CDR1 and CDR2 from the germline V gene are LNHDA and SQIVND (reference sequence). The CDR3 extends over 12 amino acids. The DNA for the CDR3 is TGTGCCAGTTCTACATCAAATGGAGGCTACACCTTC. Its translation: CASSTSNGGYTF.

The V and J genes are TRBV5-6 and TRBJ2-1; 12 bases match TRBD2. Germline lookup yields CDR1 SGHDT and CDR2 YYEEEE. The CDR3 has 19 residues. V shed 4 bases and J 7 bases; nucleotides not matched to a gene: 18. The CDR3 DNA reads TGTGCCAGCAGCACCCGGACGGCCAGCCTAGCGGGAGGGCTAAATGAGCAGTTCTTC. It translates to CASSTRTASLAGGLNEQFF.

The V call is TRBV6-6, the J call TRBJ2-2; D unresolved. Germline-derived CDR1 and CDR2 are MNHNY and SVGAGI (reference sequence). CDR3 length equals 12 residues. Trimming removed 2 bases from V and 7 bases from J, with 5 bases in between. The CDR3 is CASSYAGGELFF. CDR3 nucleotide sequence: TGTGCCAGCAGTTACGCTGGCGGGGAGCTGTTTTTT.